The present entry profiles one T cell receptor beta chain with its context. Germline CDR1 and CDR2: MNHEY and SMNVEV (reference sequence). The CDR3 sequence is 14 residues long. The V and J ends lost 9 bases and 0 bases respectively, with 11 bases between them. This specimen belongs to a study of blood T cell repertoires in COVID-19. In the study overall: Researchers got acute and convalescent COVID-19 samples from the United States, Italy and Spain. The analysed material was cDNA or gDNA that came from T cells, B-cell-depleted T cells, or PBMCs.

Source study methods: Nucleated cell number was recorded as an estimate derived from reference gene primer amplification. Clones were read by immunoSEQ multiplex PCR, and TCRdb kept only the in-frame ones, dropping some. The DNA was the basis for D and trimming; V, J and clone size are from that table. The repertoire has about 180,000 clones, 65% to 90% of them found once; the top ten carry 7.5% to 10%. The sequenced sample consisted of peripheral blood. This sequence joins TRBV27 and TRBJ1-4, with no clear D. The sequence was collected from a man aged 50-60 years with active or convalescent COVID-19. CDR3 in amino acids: CASSPSATNEKLFF. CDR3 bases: TGTGCCAGTTCCCCGTCAGCAACTAATGAAAAACTGTTTTTT.